This TCR beta chain originates from a study of metastatic and nonmetastatic thyroid tumors. In the study overall: It was across blood and tumor or nodule tissue from malignant and benign thyroid patients that repertoires were compared.

TCRdb used MiXCR to call clones anew from the PCR reads. The data show roughly 12,000 clones, with around 30% seen just once and approximately 10% held by the top ten. This clone is deemed medium-sized. The V gene end was trimmed by 5 bases and the J gene end by 2 bases; junction bases not matched to a gene: 7. The CDR3 length is 16 residues. The germline CDR1 and CDR2 sequences are MNHNS and SASEGT. None of the patients had undergone any treatment ahead of thyroid surgery. The chain has TRBV6-1 and TRBJ2-2; TRBD1 matches 8 bases. The sequence was collected from a female donor with papillary thyroid cancer or a benign thyroid nodule (not recorded which). Some clones in this sample may be carry-over from other donors' samples. The sequencing sample was made of tumor tissue. This chain's CDR3 is CASSKRQGPNTGELFF. Written as DNA, the CDR3 is TGTGCCAGCAGTAAAAGACAGGGGCCTAACACCGGGGAGCTGTTTTTT.